This TCR beta chain was found in a study of CD8 T cells in Susac syndrome. A quantity of roughly 0.5 to 1 ug RNA underwent reverse transcription using random hexamers. An immunoSEQ multiplex PCR amplified TCR beta CDR3 over 54 Vbeta and 13 Jbeta. TCRdb ran MiXCR on the immunoSEQ multiplex PCR reads and lists one entry per CDR3 protein. The sample has 350,000 to 550,000 distinct CDR3 sequences, approximately 85% seen once. V was pared by 6 bases and J by 10 bases, with 12 bases between. This CDR3 comprises 12 residues. The sequenced target, TCR beta, came from blood CD8+ and CD4+ T cells. The multiple sclerosis control group was made up of treatment-naive patients with stable or active relapsing-remitting disease. TEMRA cells were enriched by FACS, while CD8+ and CD4+ T cells were obtained through a negative isolation that was performed magnetically.

V gene TRBV12-3 or TRBV12-4 combines with J gene TRBJ1-4; D is possibly TRBD1 (5 bases). This receptor was obtained from a human donor with multiple sclerosis. Material for sequencing was CD8+ T cells from PBMCs. CDR3 sequence reads: CASRGLERKLFF. CDR3 nucleotide sequence: TGTGCCAGCAGGGGACTAGAGCGAAAACTGTTTTTT.